This T cell receptor beta chain originates from a study of T cells after yellow fever vaccination. Study-level findings and limits: From the bulk population, abundant clonotypes could contaminate and appear within FACS-sorted repertoires. Peaking faster, on day 5 versus 15, the secondary response was nonetheless weaker.

Trimming took off 3 bases at V and 4 bases at J, with 13 bases between the two ends. This CDR3 has 15 amino acids. Germline values: CDR1 MNHNS, CDR2 SASEGT. 5'RACE template switching generated TCR cDNA, adding a universal primer site and UMIs. TCRdb re-derived calls from the 5' RACE reads in MiXCR, one entry per CDR3 protein. The data hold a few hundred thousand distinct CDR3 sequences, with roughly 5.2% observed a single time. For this clonotype: No antigen is known for it.

The sequence was obtained from a man in his late teens or twenties who received the YFV17D yellow fever vaccine. This chain uses TRBV6-1 with TRBJ2-1; D not resolved. The source material was CD4+ T cells sorted from PBMCs, sampled on the day of the yellow fever booster vaccination. The chain's CDR3 is CASSESPNSYNEQFF. For the CDR3, the DNA is TGTGCCAGCAGTGAGTCCCCGAATTCATACAATGAGCAGTTCTTC.